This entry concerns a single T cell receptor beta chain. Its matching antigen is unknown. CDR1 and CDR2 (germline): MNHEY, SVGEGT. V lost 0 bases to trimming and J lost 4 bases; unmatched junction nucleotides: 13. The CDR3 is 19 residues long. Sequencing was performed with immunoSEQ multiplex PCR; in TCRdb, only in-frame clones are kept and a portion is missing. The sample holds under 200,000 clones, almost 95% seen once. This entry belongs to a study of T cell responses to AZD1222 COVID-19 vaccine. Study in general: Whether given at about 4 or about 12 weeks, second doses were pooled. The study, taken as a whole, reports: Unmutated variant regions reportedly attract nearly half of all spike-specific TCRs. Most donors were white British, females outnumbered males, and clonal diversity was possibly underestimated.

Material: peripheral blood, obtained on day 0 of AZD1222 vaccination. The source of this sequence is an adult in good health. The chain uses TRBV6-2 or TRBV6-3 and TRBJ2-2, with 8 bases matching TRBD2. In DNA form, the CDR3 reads TGTGCCAGCAGTTACTCGGTTGAACTAGCGGTAGGGCGCACCGGGGAGCTGTTTTTT. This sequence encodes CASSYSVELAVGRTGELFF.